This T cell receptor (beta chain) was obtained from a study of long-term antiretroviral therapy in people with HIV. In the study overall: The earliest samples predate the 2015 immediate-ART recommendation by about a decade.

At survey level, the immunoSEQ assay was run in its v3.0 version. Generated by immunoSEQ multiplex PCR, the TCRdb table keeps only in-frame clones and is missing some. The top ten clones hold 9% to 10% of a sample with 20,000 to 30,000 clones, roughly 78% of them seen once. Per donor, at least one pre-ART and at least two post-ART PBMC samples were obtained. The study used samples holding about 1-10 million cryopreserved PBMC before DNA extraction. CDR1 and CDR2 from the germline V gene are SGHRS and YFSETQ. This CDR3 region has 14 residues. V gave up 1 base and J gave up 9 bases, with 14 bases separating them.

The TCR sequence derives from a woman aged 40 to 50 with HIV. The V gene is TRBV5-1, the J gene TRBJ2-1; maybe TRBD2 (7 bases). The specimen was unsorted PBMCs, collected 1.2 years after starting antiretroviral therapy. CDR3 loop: CASSLKGGAAEQFF. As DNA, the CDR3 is TGCGCCAGCAGCTTGAAGGGGGGGGCGGCTGAGCAGTTCTTC.